This paragraph reports one T cell receptor beta chain. This entry belongs to a study of OX40 agonist ivuxolimab in advanced cancers. Trimming cost V 10 bases and J 2 bases; bases outside gene matches: 8. CDR3 length: 14 residues. Germline CDR1 LNHDA, CDR2 SQIVND (reference sequence). The data were produced by immunoSEQ multiplex PCR, yet TCRdb's version contains in-frame clones alone and is incomplete. Of about 68,000 clones in the sample, more than 65% were seen once. This TCR was recovered from an adult with an advanced solid tumor such as melanoma, head and neck, liver or kidney cancer. The chain has TRBV19 and TRBJ2-7, with 10 nucleotides matching TRBD1. The material sequenced was CD4+ or CD8+ T cells sorted from blood, taken in a trial of the OX40 agonist ivuxolimab. CDR3 amino acids: CATTTGTGAYEQYF. For the CDR3, the DNA is TGTGCCACGACTACCGGGACAGGGGCCTACGAGCAGTACTTC.